This T cell receptor beta chain was documented in a study of blood T cell repertoires in COVID-19. The assay was immunoSEQ multiplex PCR, and TCRdb's table has in-frame clones only and misses some. The sample carries a few hundred thousand clones, around 83% recorded once. Participants were aged roughly 18 to 89 years from some 24 US areas. Participants reported their clinical history, and cohort assignment relied on those reports. Exposed enrollees encountered a COVID-19 case at some point within 2 weeks before study entry. The clonotype was recovered from a woman between 50 and 59 years old who had been exposed to COVID-19. The specimen sequenced was PBMCs or T cells enriched from blood (not recorded which).

The DNA for the CDR3 is TGTGCCAGCAGGGACTTTAGTATCACTGAAGCTTTCTTT. This codes for CASRDFSITEAFF. This chain links TRBV9 with TRBJ1-1; D uncertain. This CDR3 region has 13 residues. The V gene's germline CDR1 is SGDLS and CDR2 YYNGEE. V gave up 5 bases and J gave up 4 bases, with 12 bases separating them.